This T cell receptor (beta chain) was documented in a study of OX40 agonist ivuxolimab in advanced cancers. Study context: Ivuxolimab, which is an agonistic anti-OX40 (CD134) antibody, was administered to the patients.

The data were produced by immunoSEQ multiplex PCR, yet TCRdb's version contains in-frame clones alone and is incomplete. This table holds approximately 89,000 clones, roughly 84% found once. The CDR3 length is 13 residues. V was clipped by 4 bases and J by 4 bases, with 12 bases between them. CDR1 is SGHRS, CDR2 YFSETQ, per germline. In the case of this clone: Its antigen is undetermined.

Whole-study results and caveats: Among the lowest peripheral clonal expansion occurred in 0.1-3.0 mg/kg partial responders.

Sampling of blood occurred at baseline, cycle 4 day 1, and cycle 7 day 1. This clonotype originated in an adult with an advanced solid tumor such as melanoma, head and neck, liver or kidney cancer. The sequencing here drew on CD4+ or CD8+ T cells sorted from blood, taken in a trial of the OX40 agonist ivuxolimab. The chain is built from TRBV5-1 and TRBJ2-7; unclear D gene. CDR3 loop: CASSLTVQYEQYF. CDR3 sequence (DNA): TGCGCCAGCAGCCTCACAGTGCAGTACGAGCAGTACTTC.